This T cell receptor (beta chain) was sequenced for a study of T cells in localized non-small cell lung cancer. Study-wide points: Heterogeneity remains possible, as sequencing covered one tumor region only. A raised T cell density in blood coincided with lengthier overall survival.

Trimming cost V 7 bases and J 6 bases; bases outside gene matches: 4. This CDR3 has 12 residues. Germline CDR1 is LNHDA and CDR2 is SQIVND (reference sequence). About this clone: Its cognate antigen is unknown.

This table comes from immunoSEQ multiplex PCR, and its TCRdb copy is limited to in-frame clones, with some not included. The sample has under 35,000 clones; approximately 92% are singletons. The material was peripheral blood, obtained before any cancer treatment. This receptor was identified in a female donor over 55 with stage I lung adenocarcinoma. The chain couples TRBV19 to TRBJ2-3; 7 bases map to TRBD2. The CDR3 loop reads CASMGAGDTQYF. As DNA, the CDR3 is TGTGCCAGTATGGGAGCGGGGGATACGCAGTATTTT.